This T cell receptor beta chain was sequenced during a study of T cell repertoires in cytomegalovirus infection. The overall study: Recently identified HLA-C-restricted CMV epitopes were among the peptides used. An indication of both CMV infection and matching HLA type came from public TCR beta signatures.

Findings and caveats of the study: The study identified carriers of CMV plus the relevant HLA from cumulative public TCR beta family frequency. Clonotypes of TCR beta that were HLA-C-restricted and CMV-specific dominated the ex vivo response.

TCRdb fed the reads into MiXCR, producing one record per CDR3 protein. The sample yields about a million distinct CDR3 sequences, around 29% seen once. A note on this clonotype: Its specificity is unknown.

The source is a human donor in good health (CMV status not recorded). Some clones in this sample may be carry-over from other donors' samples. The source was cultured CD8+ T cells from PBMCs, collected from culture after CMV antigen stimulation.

The CDR3 sequence is CASSQDPGSAGELFF. The CDR3 nucleotides read TGCGCCAGCAGCCAAGATCCCGGATCGGCCGGGGAGCTGTTTTTT. V and J are TRBV4-1 and TRBJ2-2, with D uncertain. Germline assignment: CDR1 MGHRA and CDR2 YSYEKL. This CDR3 region has 15 residues. The V end lost 0 bases, the J end lost 6 bases, and 11 bases lay between the germline ends.